This T cell receptor beta chain was profiled in a study of radiation and T cells in renal cell carcinoma. The data were produced by immunoSEQ multiplex PCR, yet TCRdb's version contains in-frame clones alone and is incomplete. Altogether 120,000 to 150,000 clones are present, about 85% being singletons, with the ten largest covering 3.5% to 5%. Time point specified: baseline pretreatment blood. Documented treatment: 15 Gy SBRT to primary tumor, nephrectomy 4 weeks later. The sequence was collected from a woman in her 70s with renal cell carcinoma. Sequenced material: blood, taken from a patient whose treatment included radiotherapy and nephrectomy.

This CDR3 is CAWSVSRNEEKLFF. DNA for the CDR3: TGTGCCTGGAGTGTATCCAGGAATGAGGAAAAACTGTTTTTT. The chain combines TRBV30 with TRBJ1-4; no definite D call. This CDR3 comprises 14 residues. Germline V gene sequence: CDR1 GTSNPN, CDR2 SVGIG (reference sequence). V was pared by 0 bases and J by 8 bases, with 13 bases between.